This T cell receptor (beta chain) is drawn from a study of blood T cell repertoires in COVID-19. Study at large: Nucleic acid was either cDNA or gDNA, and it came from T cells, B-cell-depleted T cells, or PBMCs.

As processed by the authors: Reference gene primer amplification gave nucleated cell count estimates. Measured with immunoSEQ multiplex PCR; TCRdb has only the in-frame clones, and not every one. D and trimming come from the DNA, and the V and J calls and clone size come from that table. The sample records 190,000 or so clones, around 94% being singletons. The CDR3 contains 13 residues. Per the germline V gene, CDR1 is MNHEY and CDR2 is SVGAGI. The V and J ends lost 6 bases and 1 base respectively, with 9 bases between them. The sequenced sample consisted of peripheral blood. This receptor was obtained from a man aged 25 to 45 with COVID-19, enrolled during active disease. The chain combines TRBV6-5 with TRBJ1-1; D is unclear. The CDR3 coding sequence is TGTGCCAGCAGGCCGGGGTGGAACACTGAAGCTTTCTTT. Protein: CASRPGWNTEAFF.